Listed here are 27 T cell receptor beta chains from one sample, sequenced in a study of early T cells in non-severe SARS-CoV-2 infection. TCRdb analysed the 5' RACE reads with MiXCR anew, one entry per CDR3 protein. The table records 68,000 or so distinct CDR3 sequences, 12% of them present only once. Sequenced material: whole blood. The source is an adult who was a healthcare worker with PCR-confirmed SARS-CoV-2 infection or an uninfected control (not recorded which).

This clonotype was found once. DNA of the CDR3: TGTGCCAGCACAGGGGGTGATCCAGATACGCAGTATTTT. Amino acid sequence: CASTGGDPDTQYF. The rearrangement joins TRBV12-3 or TRBV12-4 to TRBJ2-3; TRBD1 matches 7 bases. Trimming at V came to 7 bases and at J to 4 bases, leaving 5 bases not matched to a gene. The length of the CDR3 is 13 residues.

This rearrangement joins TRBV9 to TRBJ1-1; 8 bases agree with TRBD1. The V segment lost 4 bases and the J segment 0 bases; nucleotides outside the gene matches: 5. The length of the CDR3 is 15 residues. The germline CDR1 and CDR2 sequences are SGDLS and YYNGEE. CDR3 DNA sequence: TGTGCCAGCAGCTTCGGGACAGGCATGAACACTGAAGCTTTCTTT. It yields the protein CASSFGTGMNTEAFF.

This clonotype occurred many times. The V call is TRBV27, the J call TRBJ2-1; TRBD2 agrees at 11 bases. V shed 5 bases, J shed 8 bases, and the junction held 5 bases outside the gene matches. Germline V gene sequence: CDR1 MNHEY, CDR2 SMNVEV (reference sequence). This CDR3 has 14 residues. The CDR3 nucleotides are TGTGCCAGCAGTCTAGCGGGGGGTTTCGATGAGCAGTTCTTC. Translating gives CASSLAGGFDEQFF.

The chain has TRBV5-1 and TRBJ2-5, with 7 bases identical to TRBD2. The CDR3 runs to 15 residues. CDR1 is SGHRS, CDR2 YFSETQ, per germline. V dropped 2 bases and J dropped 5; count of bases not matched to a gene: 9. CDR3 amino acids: CASSLAGRGEETQYF. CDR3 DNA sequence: TGCGCCAGCAGCTTAGCCGGACGGGGGGAGGAGACCCAGTACTTC. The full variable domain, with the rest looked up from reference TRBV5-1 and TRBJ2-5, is KAGVTQTPRYLIKTRGQQVTLSCSPISGHRSVSWYQQTPGQGLQFLFEYFSETQRNKGNFPGRFSGRQFSNSRSEMNVSTLELGDSALYLCASSLAGRGEETQYFGPGTRLLVL.

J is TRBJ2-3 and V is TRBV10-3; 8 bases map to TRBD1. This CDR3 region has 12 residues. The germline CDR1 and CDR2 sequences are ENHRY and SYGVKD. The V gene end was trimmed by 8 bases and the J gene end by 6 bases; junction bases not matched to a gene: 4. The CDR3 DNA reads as TGTGCCATCGGACAGGGCGTCGATACGCAGTATTTT. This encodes CAIGQGVDTQYF.

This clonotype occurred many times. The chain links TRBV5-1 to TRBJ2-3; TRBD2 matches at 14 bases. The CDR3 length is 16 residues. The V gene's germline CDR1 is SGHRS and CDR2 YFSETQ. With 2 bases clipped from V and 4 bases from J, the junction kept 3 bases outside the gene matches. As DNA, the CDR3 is TGCGCCAGCAGCTTCCTGACTAGCGGGGGGGCAGATACGCAGTATTTT. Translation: CASSFLTSGGADTQYF.

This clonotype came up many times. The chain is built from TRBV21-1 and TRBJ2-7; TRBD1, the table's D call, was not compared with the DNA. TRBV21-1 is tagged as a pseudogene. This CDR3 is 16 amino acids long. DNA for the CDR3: TGTGCCAGCCCCCCACCCCCCGGGCACTACTTCTACGAGCAGTACTTC. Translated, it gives CASPPPPGHYFYEQYF.

In DNA form, the CDR3 reads TGTGCCAGCTCACCACCAGGCCGATCAAACACTGAAGCTTTCTTT. This encodes CASSPPGRSNTEAFF. This sequence joins TRBV18 and TRBJ1-1; D not certain. The germline V gene has CDR1 KGHSH and CDR2 LQKENI. The germline V and J ends were trimmed by 0 bases and 2 bases, with 10 bases remaining between them. CDR3 size: 15 residues.

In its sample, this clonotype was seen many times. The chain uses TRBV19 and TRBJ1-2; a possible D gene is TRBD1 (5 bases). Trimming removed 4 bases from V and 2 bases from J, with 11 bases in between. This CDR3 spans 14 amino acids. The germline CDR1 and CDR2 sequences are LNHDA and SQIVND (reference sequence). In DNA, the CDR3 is TGTGCCAGTAGTAGCCCCGGGGACAACTATGGCTACACCTTC. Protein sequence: CASSSPGDNYGYTF.

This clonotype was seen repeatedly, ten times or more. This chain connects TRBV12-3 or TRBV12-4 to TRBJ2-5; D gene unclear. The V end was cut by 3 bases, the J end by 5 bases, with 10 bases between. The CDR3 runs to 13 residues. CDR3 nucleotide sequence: TGTGCCAGCAGTTTCGGCAGGATGGAGACCCAGTACTTC. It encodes CASSFGRMETQYF.

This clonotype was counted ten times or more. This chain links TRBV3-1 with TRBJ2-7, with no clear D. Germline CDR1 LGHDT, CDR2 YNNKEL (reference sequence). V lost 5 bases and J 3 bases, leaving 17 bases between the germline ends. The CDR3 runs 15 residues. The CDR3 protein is CASSYTPGQNYEQYF. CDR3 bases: TGTGCCAGCAGCTATACCCCCGGTCAGAACTACGAGCAGTACTTC.

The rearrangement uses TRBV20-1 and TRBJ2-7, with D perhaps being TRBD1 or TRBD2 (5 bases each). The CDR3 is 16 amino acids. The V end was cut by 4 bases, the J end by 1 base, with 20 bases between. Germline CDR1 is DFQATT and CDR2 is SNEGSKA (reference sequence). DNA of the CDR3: TGCAGTGCTAAAGACACCGGGACCTTGACTTCCTACGAGCAGTACTTC. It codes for CSAKDTGTLTSYEQYF.

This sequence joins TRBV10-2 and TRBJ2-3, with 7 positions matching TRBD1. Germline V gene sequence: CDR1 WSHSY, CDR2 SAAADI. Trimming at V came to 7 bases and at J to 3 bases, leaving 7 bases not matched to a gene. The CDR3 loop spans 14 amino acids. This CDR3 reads CASNRQGGTDTQYF. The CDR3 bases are TGCGCCAGCAACCGACAGGGCGGAACAGATACGCAGTATTTT.

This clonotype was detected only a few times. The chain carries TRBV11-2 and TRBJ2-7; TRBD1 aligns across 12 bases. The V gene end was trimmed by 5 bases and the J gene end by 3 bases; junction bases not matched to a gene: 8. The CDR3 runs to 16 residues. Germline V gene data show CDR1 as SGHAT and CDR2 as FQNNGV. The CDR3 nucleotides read TGTGCCAGCAGCCACATCCGGGACAGGGGGCTCTACGAGCAGTACTTC. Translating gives CASSHIRDRGLYEQYF.

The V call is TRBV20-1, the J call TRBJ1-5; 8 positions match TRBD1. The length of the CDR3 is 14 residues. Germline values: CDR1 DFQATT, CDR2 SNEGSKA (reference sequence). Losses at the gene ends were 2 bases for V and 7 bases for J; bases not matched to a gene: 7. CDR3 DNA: TGCAGTGCTAGAACCGGACAGGGAGAACAGCCCCAGCATTTT. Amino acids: CSARTGQGEQPQHF.

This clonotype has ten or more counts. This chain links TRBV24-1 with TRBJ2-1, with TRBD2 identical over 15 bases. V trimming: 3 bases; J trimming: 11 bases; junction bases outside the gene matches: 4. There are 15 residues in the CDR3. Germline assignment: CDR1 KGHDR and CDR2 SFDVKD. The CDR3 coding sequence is TGTGCCACCAGTGATCCGGGACTAGCGGGGGGCAAGCAGTTCTTC. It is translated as CATSDPGLAGGKQFF.

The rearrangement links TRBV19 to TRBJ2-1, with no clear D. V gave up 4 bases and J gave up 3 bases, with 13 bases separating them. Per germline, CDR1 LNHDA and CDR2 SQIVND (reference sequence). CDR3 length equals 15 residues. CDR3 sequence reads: CASSTGTSYYNEQFF. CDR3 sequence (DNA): TGTGCCAGTAGTACAGGAACATCTTACTACAATGAGCAGTTCTTC.

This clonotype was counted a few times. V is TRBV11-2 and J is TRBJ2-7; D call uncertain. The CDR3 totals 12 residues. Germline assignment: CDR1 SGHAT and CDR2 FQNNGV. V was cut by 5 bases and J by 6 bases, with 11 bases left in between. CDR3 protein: CASSRAASEQYF. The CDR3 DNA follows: TGTGCCAGCAGCCGTGCCGCGAGCGAGCAGTACTTC.

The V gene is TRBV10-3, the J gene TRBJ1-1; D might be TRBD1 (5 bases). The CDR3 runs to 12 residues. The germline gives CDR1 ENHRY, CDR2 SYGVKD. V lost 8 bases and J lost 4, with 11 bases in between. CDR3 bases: TGTGCCATCGCGGGGGGTACCACTGAAGCTTTCTTT. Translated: CAIAGGTTEAFF.

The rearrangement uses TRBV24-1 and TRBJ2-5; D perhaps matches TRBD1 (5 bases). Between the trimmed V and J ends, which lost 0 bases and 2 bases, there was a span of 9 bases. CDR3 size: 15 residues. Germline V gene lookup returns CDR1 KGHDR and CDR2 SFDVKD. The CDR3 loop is CATSDLRGLQETQYF. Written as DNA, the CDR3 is TGTGCCACCAGTGATTTGAGGGGATTACAAGAGACCCAGTACTTC.

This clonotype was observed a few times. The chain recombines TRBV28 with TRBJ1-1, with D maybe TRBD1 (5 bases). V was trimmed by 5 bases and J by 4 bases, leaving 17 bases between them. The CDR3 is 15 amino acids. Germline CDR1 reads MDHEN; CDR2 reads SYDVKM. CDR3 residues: CASSPPGPLGTEAFF. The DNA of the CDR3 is TGTGCCAGCAGTCCCCCGGGACCCCTCGGCACTGAAGCTTTCTTT.

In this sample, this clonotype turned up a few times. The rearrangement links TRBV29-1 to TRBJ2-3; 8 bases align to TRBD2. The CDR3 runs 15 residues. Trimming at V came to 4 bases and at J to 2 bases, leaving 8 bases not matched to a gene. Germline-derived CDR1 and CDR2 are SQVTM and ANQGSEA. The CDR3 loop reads CSVVSSGKYTDTQYF. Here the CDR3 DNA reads TGCAGCGTTGTTAGTAGCGGGAAATACACAGATACGCAGTATTTT.

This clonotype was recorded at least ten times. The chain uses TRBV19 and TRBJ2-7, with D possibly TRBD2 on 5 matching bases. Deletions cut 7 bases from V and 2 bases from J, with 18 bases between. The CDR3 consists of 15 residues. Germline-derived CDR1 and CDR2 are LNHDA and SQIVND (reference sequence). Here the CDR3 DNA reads TGTGCCAGTACTCCGGGTATAGCGCCGCCCTACGAGCAGTACTTC. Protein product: CASTPGIAPPYEQYF.

In DNA form, the CDR3 reads TGCAGCGTTGAAGGACTAAGCACAGATACGCAGTATTTT. It codes for CSVEGLSTDTQYF. V usage is TRBV29-1 and J usage is TRBJ2-3; maybe TRBD2 (5 bases). Per germline, CDR1 SQVTM and CDR2 ANQGSEA. V dropped 1 base and J dropped 0 bases, with 5 bases sitting between them. The CDR3 extends over 13 amino acids.

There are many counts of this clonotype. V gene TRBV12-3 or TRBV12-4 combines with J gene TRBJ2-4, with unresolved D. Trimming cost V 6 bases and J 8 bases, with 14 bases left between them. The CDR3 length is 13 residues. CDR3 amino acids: CASSRPGQYIQYF. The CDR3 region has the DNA TGTGCCAGCAGCCGACCTGGGCAGTACATTCAGTACTTC.

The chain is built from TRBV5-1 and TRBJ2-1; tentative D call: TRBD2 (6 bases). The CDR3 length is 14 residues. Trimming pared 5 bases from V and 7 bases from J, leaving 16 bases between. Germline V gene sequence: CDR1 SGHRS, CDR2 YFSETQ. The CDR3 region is CASSPAGGRNEQFF. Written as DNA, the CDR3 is TGCGCCAGCAGTCCGGCCGGGGGACGGAATGAGCAGTTCTTC.

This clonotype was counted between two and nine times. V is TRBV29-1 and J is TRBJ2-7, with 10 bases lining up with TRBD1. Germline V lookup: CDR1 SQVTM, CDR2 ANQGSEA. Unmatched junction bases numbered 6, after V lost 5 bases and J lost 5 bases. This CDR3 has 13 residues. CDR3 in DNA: TGCAGCGTTAGGGGACAGGGGATCAACGAGCAGTACTTC. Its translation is CSVRGQGINEQYF.